This T cell receptor (beta chain) was retrieved from a study of blood T cell repertoires in COVID-19. Individuals drawn from 24 US areas were about 18 to 90 years old. Repertoires were generated with immunoSEQ multiplex PCR, while TCRdb's copy carries only in-frame clones and drops some. The sample gives some 380,000 clones, about 89% of which show up once; 1.3% is in the top ten. The germline gives CDR1 MNHEY, CDR2 SVGAGI. V gave up 2 bases and J gave up 1 base, with 9 bases separating them. The CDR3 consists of 16 residues. For this clone: The sample contains more than one DNA sequence encoding this CDR3.

The chain links TRBV6-5 to TRBJ1-6; D unresolved. Sequences were obtained from PBMCs or T cells enriched from blood (not recorded which). This clonotype was obtained from a man younger than 40 who had recovered from COVID-19. The CDR3 here is CASSYSRGSYNSPLHF. CDR3 in DNA: TGTGCCAGCAGTTACAGCCGGGGATCCTATAATTCACCCCTCCACTTT.